The 20 T cell receptor beta chains listed next were all sequenced from one sample in a study of T cells in Graves' hyperthyroidism and ophthalmopathy. TCR beta CDR3 regions were amplified from RNA. Initially, a first-round RT-PCR of the TCR CDR3 employed the HTBI primer set. One entry per CDR3 protein, called by TCRdb with MiXCR from the multiplex PCR reads. The sample shows around 540,000 distinct CDR3 sequences, 46% of them seen only once. The source material was peripheral blood or thyroid tissue (not recorded which). Receptor source: a woman between 18 and 30 years old with Graves' hyperthyroidism.

The J gene is TRBJ1-2, the V gene TRBV7-2, with D unclear. V shed 3 bases and J shed 14 bases, with 13 bases lying between them. The germline V gene has CDR1 SGHTA and CDR2 FQGNSA. The CDR3 contains 11 residues. The CDR3 is CASSFSRGETF. The CDR3 nucleotides are TGTGCCAGCAGCTTTTCCCGGGGTGAGACCTTC.

The sample holds many counts of this clonotype. This chain connects TRBV2 to TRBJ1-5, with D perhaps matching TRBD1 (5 bases). The length of the CDR3 is 14 residues. V lost 3 bases and J 4 bases, leaving 10 bases between the germline ends. Germline V gives CDR1 SNHLY, CDR2 FYNNEI. The CDR3 is CASSDRVGNQPQHF. The CDR3 DNA follows: TGTGCCAGCAGTGACAGGGTGGGAAATCAGCCCCAGCATTTT.

There are many counts of this clonotype. The chain carries TRBV5-1 and TRBJ2-7; D ambiguous. Trimming took off 0 bases at V and 1 base at J, with 8 bases between the two ends. The CDR3 is made up of 14 amino acids. Germline assignment: CDR1 SGHRS and CDR2 YFSETQ. The CDR3 region has the DNA TGCGCCAGCAGCTTGGAGGACCGATCCTACGAGCAGTACTTC. This encodes CASSLEDRSYEQYF.

On this clonotype itself: At one boundary the junction diverges from the germline segment, which might be a read error. The CDR3 DNA reads TGTGCCAGCAGCTTAGGGACTAGCGGGCGACGTACCGGGGAGCTGCTTTTT. This codes for CASSLGTSGRRTGELLF. The chain employs TRBV7-2 and TRBJ2-2; 11 bases fit TRBD2. This CDR3 has 17 residues. Germline loops: CDR1 SGHTA, CDR2 FQGNSA.

The chain carries TRBV20-1 and TRBJ1-3; perhaps TRBD1 as D (5 bases). Trimming removed 6 bases from V and 8 bases from J, with 17 bases in between. CDR3 length: 13 amino acids. Looked up from germline, CDR1 is DFQATT and CDR2 is SNEGSKA (reference sequence). The CDR3 DNA follows: TGCAGTGCCGACGGGACGGGAGGCTACACCATATATTTT. This translates into CSADGTGGYTIYF.

With respect to this clonotype: This may be a read error: a much more frequent sequence differs by one nucleotide. A read error is likely, as this CDR3 ends without the conserved phenylalanine or tryptophan. This chain joins TRBV5-5 and TRBJ2-7; D might be TRBD1 (6 bases). Germline V gives CDR1 SGHKS, CDR2 YYEKEE (reference sequence). The CDR3 sequence is 13 residues long. V shed 3 bases and J shed 4 bases, with 11 bases lying between them. CDR3: CASSSTRGYEQYL. CDR3 sequence (DNA): TGTGCCAGCAGCTCGACGAGGGGGTACGAGCAGTACCTC.

Only one count was recorded for this clonotype. This sequence joins TRBV7-9 and TRBJ2-3; possible D gene TRBD2, 6 bases. The CDR3 is 16 amino acids. Germline V gene lookup returns CDR1 SEHNR and CDR2 FQNEAQ (reference sequence). V lost 5 bases to trimming and J lost 0 bases, with 15 bases between them. CDR3 in DNA: TGTGCCAGCAGCCAAGAAAGACTAGAAAGCACAGATACGCAGTATTTT. Protein product: CASSQERLESTDTQYF. The full variable domain, rest sourced from reference TRBV7-9 and TRBJ2-3, is DTGVSQNPRHKITKRGQNVTFRCDPISEHNRLYWYRQTLGQGPEFLTYFQNEAQLEKSRLLSDRFSAERPKGSFSTLEIQRTEQGDSAMYLCASSQERLESTDTQYFGPGTRLTVL.

CDR3 residues: CASREQGNTNTEAFF. The CDR3 DNA is TGTGCCAGCAGGGAACAGGGTAATACGAACACTGAAGCTTTCTTT. The chain links TRBV12-3 or TRBV12-4 to TRBJ1-1, with D maybe TRBD1 (6 bases). The CDR3 consists of 15 residues. V gave up 6 bases and J gave up 1 base, with 15 bases separating them.

This clonotype has at least ten counts. The rearrangement joins TRBV9 to TRBJ1-1, with TRBD1 matching 7 bases. The CDR3 spans 15 residues. V lost 0 bases to trimming and J lost 5 bases; unmatched junction nucleotides: 7. The germline CDR1 and CDR2 sequences are SGDLS and YYNGEE. The CDR3 bases are TGTGCCAGCAGCGTAGCCTACAGGGGAGGGACTGAAGCTTTCTTT. Translated, it gives CASSVAYRGGTEAFF.

This clonotype was detected a few times. The V gene is TRBV20-1, the J gene TRBJ1-3; no reliable D call. The V and J ends lost 3 bases and 4 bases respectively, with 7 bases between them. This CDR3 is 12 amino acids long. Germline CDR1 DFQATT, CDR2 SNEGSKA (reference sequence). CDR3 loop: CSASPIGNTIYF. The CDR3 bases are TGCAGTGCTAGTCCCATAGGAAACACCATATATTTT.

This chain joins TRBV11-1 and TRBJ1-5; a possible D gene is TRBD1 (5 bases). This CDR3 comprises 16 residues. The germline V gene has CDR1 SGHAT and CDR2 FQDESV (reference sequence). Trimming stripped 5 bases from V and 5 bases from J, with 19 bases between. The CDR3 DNA reads TGTGCCAGCAGCCCAGTGGGGCCGGGATGGCATCAGCCCCAGCATTTT. It translates to CASSPVGPGWHQPQHF.

This clonotype was detected only a few times. This sequence joins TRBV6-1 and TRBJ1-2, with D uncertain. V shed 6 bases and J shed 0 bases, with 20 bases lying between them. CDR1 is MNHNS, CDR2 SASEGT, per germline. The CDR3 spans 17 residues. The DNA for the CDR3 is TGTGCCAGCAGCTTGGGGTTCACCGCAGATACTAACTATGGCTACACCTTC. Translated: CASSLGFTADTNYGYTF.

CDR3 in amino acids: CAISESWGGSSFGEKLFF. CDR3 DNA: TGTGCCATCAGTGAGTCGTGGGGGGGATCATCTTTCGGCGAAAAACTGTTTTTT. The chain links TRBV10-3 to TRBJ1-4, with a weak D call TRBD1 (5 bases). V was trimmed by 0 bases and J by 8 bases, leaving 22 bases between them. Per the germline V gene, CDR1 is ENHRY and CDR2 is SYGVKD. The CDR3 is 18 residues long.

This clonotype was picked up many times. The chain joins TRBV10-3 to TRBJ1-2, with D possibly TRBD1 on 6 matching bases. The CDR3 is 14 residues long. Germline CDR1 and CDR2: ENHRY and SYGVKD. V was clipped by 3 bases and J by 8 bases, with 16 bases between them. The CDR3 here is CAISDGWTALGYTF. The CDR3 DNA reads TGTGCCATCAGTGATGGTTGGACAGCTCTCGGCTACACCTTC.

The chain combines TRBV9 with TRBJ1-1; D possibly corresponds to TRBD1 (5 bases). V lost 6 bases, J lost 1 base, and 13 bases lay in between. Germline lookup yields CDR1 SGDLS and CDR2 YYNGEE. The CDR3 consists of 14 residues. CDR3 nucleotides: TGTGCCAGCAACCCCCGGGGGAGGAACACTGAAGCTTTCTTT. It translates to CASNPRGRNTEAFF.

In its sample, this clonotype was seen a few times. The J gene is TRBJ1-1, the V gene TRBV2; D gene ambiguous. Germline V gene sequence: CDR1 SNHLY, CDR2 FYNNEI. V was pared by 7 bases and J by 4 bases, with 10 bases between. The CDR3 consists of 12 residues. CDR3 region: CASKKALTEAFF. The CDR3 DNA reads TGTGCCAGCAAGAAGGCGCTCACTGAAGCTTTCTTT. The full variable domain, rest sourced from reference TRBV2 and TRBJ1-1, is EPEVTQTPSHQVTQMGQEVILRCVPISNHLYFYWYRQILGQKVEFLVSFYNNEISEKSEIFDDQFSVERPDGSNFTLKIRSTKLEDSAMYFCASKKALTEAFFGQGTRLTVV.

The rearrangement joins TRBV20-1 to TRBJ2-2, with 10 bases identical to TRBD2. J lost 7 bases, V lost 6 bases, and 8 bases had no gene match. There are 14 residues in the CDR3. CDR1 is DFQATT and CDR2 is SNEGSKA in the germline V gene (reference sequence). CDR3 in DNA: TGCAGTGCGAGGCTAGCGGGAGAGAGCGGGGAGCTGTTTTTT. As protein: CSARLAGESGELFF.

This chain uses TRBV15 with TRBJ1-4; 7 bases are a match to TRBD1. The J segment lost 10 bases and the V segment lost 3 bases, leaving 8 bases of the junction unmatched. The CDR3 sequence is 14 residues long. The V gene's germline CDR1 is LNHNV and CDR2 YYDKDF (reference sequence). Here the CDR3 DNA reads TGTGCCACCAGCAGCGTAACAGGGGAGAGAAAACTGTTTTTT. This translates into CATSSVTGERKLFF.

This clonotype was picked up a small number of times. The chain joins TRBV19 to TRBJ2-5, with TRBD2 matching 9 bases. Germline CDR1 reads LNHDA; CDR2 reads SQIVND (reference sequence). V gave up 4 bases and J gave up 5 bases; unmatched junction bases: 5. This CDR3 has 14 amino acids. CDR3 sequence: CASSKAGGWETQYF. The CDR3 region has the DNA TGTGCCAGTAGTAAAGCGGGAGGATGGGAGACCCAGTACTTC.

V is TRBV7-9 and J is TRBJ1-2; weak D call: TRBD1 (5 bases). The CDR3 is 18 amino acids. Between the trimmed V and J ends, which lost 5 bases and 0 bases, there was a span of 22 bases. Germline V gene sequence: CDR1 SEHNR, CDR2 FQNEAQ (reference sequence). CDR3 sequence (DNA): TGTGCCAGCAGCGACTCTGTTTGGGGGACCGCTGCTAACTATGGCTACACCTTC. This encodes CASSDSVWGTAANYGYTF.